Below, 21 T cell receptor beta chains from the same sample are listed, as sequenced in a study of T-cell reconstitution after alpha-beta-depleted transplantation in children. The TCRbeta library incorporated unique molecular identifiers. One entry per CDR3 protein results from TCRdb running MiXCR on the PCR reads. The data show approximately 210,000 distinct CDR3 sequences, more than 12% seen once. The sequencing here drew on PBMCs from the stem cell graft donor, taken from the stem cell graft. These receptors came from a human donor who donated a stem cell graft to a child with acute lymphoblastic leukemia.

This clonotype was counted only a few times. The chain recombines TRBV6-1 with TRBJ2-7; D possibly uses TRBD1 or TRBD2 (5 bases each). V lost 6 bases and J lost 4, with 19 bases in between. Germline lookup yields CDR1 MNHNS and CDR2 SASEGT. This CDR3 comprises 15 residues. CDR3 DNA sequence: TGTGCCAGCAGCCCCCCCCTGGGGGATCAATACGAGCAGTACTTC. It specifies CASSPPLGDQYEQYF.

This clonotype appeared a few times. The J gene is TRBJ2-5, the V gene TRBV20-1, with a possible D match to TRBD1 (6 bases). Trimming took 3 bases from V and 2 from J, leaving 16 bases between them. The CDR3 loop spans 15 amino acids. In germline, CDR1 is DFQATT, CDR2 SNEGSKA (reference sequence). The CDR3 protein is CSASIVDSEQETQYF. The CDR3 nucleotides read TGCAGTGCTAGTATTGTGGACAGCGAGCAAGAGACCCAGTACTTC.

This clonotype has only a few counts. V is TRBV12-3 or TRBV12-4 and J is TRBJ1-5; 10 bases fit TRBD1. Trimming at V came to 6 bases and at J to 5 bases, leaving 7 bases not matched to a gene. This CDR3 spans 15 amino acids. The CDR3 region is CASSVDRGLYQPQHF. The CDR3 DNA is TGTGCCAGCAGCGTAGACAGGGGGCTTTATCAGCCCCAGCATTTT.

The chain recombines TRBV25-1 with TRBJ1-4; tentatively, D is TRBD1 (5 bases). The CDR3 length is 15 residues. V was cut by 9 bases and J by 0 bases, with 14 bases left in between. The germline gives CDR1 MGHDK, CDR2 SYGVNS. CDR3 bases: TGTGCCAGTAGACACCGGGACGCAACTAATGAAAAACTGTTTTTT. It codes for CASRHRDATNEKLFF.

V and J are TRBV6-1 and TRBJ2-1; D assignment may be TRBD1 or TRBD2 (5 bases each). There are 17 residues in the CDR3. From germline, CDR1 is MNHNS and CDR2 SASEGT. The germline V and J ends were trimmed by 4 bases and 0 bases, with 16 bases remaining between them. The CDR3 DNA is TGTGCCAGCAGTGTCCTACGGGGCGTAGACTCCTACAATGAGCAGTTCTTC. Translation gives CASSVLRGVDSYNEQFF.

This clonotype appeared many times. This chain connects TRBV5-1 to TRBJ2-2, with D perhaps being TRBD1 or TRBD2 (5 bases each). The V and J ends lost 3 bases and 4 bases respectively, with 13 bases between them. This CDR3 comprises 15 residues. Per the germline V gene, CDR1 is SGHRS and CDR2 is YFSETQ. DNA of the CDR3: TGCGCCAGCAGCTGGGACCTCACGGGCACCGGGGAGCTGTTTTTT. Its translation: CASSWDLTGTGELFF.

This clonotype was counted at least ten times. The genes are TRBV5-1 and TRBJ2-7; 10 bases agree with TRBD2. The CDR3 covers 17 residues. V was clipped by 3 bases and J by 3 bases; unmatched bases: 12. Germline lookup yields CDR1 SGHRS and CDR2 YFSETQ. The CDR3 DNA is TGCGCCAGCAGCTCGCGCCGGGCTAGCGGGAGAGGCTACGAGCAGTACTTC. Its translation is CASSSRRASGRGYEQYF.

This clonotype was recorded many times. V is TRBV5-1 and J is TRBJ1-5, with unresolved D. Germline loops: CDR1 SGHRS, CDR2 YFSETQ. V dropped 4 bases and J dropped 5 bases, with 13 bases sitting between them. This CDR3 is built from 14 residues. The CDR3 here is CASSTGVMDQPQHF. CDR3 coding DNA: TGCGCCAGCAGCACTGGGGTTATGGATCAGCCCCAGCATTTT.

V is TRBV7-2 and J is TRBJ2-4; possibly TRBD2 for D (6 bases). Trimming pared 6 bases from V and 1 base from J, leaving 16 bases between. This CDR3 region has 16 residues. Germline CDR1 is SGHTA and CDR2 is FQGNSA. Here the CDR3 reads CASSRPGVQAKNIQYF. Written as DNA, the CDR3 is TGTGCCAGCAGTCGCCCGGGGGTTCAGGCCAAAAACATTCAGTACTTC.

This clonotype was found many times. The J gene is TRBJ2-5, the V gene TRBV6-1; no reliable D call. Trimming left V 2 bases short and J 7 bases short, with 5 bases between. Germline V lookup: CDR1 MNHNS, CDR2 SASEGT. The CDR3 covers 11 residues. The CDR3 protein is CASSEFGTQYF. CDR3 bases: TGTGCCAGCAGTGAATTTGGGACCCAGTACTTC.

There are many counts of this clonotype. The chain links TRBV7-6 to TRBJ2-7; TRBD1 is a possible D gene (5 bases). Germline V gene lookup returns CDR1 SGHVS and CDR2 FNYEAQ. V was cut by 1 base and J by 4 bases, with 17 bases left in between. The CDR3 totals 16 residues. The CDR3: CASSLGGSIALYEQYF. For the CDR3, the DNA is TGTGCCAGCAGCTTAGGGGGCAGCATTGCCCTGTACGAGCAGTACTTC.

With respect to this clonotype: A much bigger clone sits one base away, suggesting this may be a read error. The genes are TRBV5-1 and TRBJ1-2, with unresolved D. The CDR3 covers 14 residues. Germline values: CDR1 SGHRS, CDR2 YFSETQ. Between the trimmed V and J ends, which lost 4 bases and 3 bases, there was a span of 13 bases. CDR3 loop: CASSPVEDYYGYTF. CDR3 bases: TGCGCCAGCAGCCCCGTAGAAGACTACTATGGCTACACCTTC.

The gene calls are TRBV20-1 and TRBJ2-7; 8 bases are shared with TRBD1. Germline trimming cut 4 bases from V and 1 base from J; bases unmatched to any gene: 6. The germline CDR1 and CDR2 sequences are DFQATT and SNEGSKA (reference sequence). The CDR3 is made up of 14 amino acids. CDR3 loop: CSAIKDRASYEQYF. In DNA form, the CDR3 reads TGCAGTGCTATCAAGGACAGGGCGTCCTACGAGCAGTACTTC.

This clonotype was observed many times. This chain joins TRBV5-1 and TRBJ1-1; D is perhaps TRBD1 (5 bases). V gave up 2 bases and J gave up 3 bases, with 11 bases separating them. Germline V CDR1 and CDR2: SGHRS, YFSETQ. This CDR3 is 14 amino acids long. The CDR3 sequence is CASSLKLGDTEAFF. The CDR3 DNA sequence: TGCGCCAGCAGCTTAAAACTAGGGGACACTGAAGCTTTCTTT.

The CDR3 coding sequence is TGTGCCAGCAGGAGTCCTAGCGGGAGTTACAATGAGCAGTTCTTC. Protein sequence: CASRSPSGSYNEQFF. The genes are TRBV12-3 or TRBV12-4 and TRBJ2-1; TRBD2 agrees at 10 bases. The CDR3 contains 15 residues. The J segment lost 4 bases and the V segment lost 6 bases, leaving 6 bases of the junction unmatched.

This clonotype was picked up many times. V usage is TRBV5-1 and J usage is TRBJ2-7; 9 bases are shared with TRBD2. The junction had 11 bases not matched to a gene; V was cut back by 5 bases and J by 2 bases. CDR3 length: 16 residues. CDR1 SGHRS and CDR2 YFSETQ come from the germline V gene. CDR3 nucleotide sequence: TGCGCCAGCAGTAAAGAAGGCGGGAGGGCAACCTACGAGCAGTACTTC. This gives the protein CASSKEGGRATYEQYF.

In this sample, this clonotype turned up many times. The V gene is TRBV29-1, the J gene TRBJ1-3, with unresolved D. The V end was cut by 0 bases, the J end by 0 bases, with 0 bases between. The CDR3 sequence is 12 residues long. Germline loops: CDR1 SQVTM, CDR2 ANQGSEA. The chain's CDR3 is CSVEDSGNTIYF. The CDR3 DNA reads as TGCAGCGTTGAAGACTCTGGAAACACCATATATTTT.

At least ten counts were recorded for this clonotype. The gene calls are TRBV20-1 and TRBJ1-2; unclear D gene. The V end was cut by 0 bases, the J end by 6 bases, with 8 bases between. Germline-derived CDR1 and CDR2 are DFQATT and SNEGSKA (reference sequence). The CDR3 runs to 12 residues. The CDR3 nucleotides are TGCAGTGCTAGAGATACGGGTCATGGCTACACCTTC. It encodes CSARDTGHGYTF.

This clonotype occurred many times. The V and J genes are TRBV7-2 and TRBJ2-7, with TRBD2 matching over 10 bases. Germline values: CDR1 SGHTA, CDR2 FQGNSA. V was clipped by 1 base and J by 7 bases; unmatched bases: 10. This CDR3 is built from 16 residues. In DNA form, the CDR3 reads TGTGCCAGCAGCTTAGGGTCTAGCGGGAGACTTCGAGAGCAGTACTTC. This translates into CASSLGSSGRLREQYF.

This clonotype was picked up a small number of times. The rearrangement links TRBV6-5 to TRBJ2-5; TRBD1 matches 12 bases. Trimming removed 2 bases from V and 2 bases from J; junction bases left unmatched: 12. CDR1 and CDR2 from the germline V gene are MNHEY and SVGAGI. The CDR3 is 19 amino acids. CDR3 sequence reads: CASSYLIGTGGTRQETQYF. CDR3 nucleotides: TGTGCCAGCAGTTACCTAATTGGGACAGGGGGCACGAGGCAAGAGACCCAGTACTTC.

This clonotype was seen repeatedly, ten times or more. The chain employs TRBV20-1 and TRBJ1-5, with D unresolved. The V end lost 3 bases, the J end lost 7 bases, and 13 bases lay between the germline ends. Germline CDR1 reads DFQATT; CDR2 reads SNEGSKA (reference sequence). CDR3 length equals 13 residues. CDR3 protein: CSASRVLGQPQHF. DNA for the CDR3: TGCAGTGCTAGCCGGGTCCTAGGACAGCCCCAGCATTTT.